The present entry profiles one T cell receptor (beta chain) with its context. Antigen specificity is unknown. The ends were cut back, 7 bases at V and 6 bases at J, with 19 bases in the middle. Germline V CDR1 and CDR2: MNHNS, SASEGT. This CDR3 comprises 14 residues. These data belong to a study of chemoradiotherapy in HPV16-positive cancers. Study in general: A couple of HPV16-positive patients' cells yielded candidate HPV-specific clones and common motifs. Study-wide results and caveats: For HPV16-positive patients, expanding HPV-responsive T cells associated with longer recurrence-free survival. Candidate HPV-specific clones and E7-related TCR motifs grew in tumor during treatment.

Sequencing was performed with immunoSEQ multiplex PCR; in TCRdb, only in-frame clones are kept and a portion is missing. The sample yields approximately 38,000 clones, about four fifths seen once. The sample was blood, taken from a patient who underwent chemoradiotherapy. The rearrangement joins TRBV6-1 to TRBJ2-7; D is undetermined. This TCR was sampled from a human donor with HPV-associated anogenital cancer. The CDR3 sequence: CASTTGGVGREQYF. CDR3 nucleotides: TGTGCCAGCACTACGGGTGGGGTCGGCCGCGAGCAGTACTTC.